The 20 T cell receptor beta chains below were found in one sample sequenced in a study of blood T cell repertoires in COVID-19. Generated by immunoSEQ multiplex PCR, the TCRdb table keeps only in-frame clones and is missing some. This sample yields approximately 250,000 clones, of which approximately 88% are seen a single time; 2.5% to 4% belongs to the top ten. Sequencing used PBMCs or T cells enriched from blood (not recorded which). The receptors here all came from a woman between 40 and 55 years old who had been exposed to COVID-19.

This chain uses TRBV5-1 with TRBJ1-2; 8 bases fit TRBD1. The germline V gene has CDR1 SGHRS and CDR2 YFSETQ. Unmatched junction bases numbered 10, after V lost 4 bases and J lost 8 bases. CDR3 length: 14 amino acids. The DNA of the CDR3 is TGCGCCAGCAGCCCGGACGGACAGGGAAGCGGCTACACCTTC. It is translated as CASSPDGQGSGYTF.

Concerning this clone itself: One end of the junction varies from germline; a read error may be responsible. The CDR3 nucleotides read TGTGCCAGCAGCCCGACAGGGGGCCGAGGCACTGAAGCTTTCTTT. Translation: CASSPTGGRGTEAFF. This rearrangement joins TRBV5-1 to TRBJ1-1, with 10 bases lining up with TRBD1. The CDR3 runs 15 residues. The V gene's germline CDR1 is SGHRS and CDR2 YFSETQ.

The chain uses TRBV6-2 or TRBV6-3 and TRBJ2-3, with 8 bases identical to TRBD2. This CDR3 region has 12 residues. Germline CDR1 is MNHEY and CDR2 is SVGEGT. V lost 6 bases and J lost 6; bases outside the gene matches: 2. Written as DNA, the CDR3 is TGTGCCAGCAGCCGGGGGGGCGATACGCAGTATTTT. This encodes CASSRGGDTQYF.

J is TRBJ2-1 and V is TRBV15; no reliable D call. Germline CDR1 reads LNHNV; CDR2 reads YYDKDF (reference sequence). V dropped 0 bases and J dropped 8 bases, with 11 bases sitting between them. CDR3 size: 14 residues. CDR3 coding DNA: TGTGCCACCAGCAGAGATTTACGCCGAGATGAGCAGTTCTTC. Its protein product is CATSRDLRRDEQFF.

The CDR3 region is CASSPAWEASGGAETQYF. Written as DNA, the CDR3 is TGTGCCAGCAGCCCCGCTTGGGAGGCTAGCGGGGGGGCGGAGACCCAGTACTTC. This chain uses TRBV5-6 with TRBJ2-5; TRBD2 aligns across 12 bases. Germline CDR1 and CDR2: SGHDT and YYEEEE. Germline trimming cut 4 bases from V and 5 bases from J; bases unmatched to any gene: 15. This CDR3 is built from 18 residues.

A remark on this clone: At one end the junction does not follow the germline gene, possibly because of a read error. J is TRBJ2-1 and V is TRBV7-7, with a weak D call TRBD1 (6 bases). Germline V CDR1 and CDR2: SSHAT, FNYEAQ (reference sequence). The CDR3 runs to 13 residues. CDR3 sequence (DNA): TGTGCTAGCAGCTTAGACAGGAACAATGAGCAGTTCTTC. This translates into CASSLDRNNEQFF.

The chain is built from TRBV12-5 and TRBJ2-1; perhaps TRBD1 as D (6 bases). The germline V gene has CDR1 LGHNT and CDR2 FRNRAP. This CDR3 is built from 13 residues. V gave up 7 bases and J gave up 5 bases, with 12 bases separating them. DNA for the CDR3: TGTGCTAGTGCTAGGGACACCCACAATGAGCAGTTCTTC. This sequence encodes CASARDTHNEQFF.

The CDR3 region has the DNA TGTGCCAGTAGTATATTAGGAGGGACAGGGGTTACAGATACGCAGTATTTT. Translated: CASSILGGTGVTDTQYF. The V gene is TRBV19, the J gene TRBJ2-3, with 10 bases matching TRBD1. Germline CDR1 and CDR2: LNHDA and SQIVND (reference sequence). V shed 2 bases and J 3 bases; nucleotides not matched to a gene: 8. CDR3 length equals 17 residues.

The J gene is TRBJ2-7, the V gene TRBV11-2; TRBD2 aligns across 8 bases. CDR3 size: 12 residues. Germline loops: CDR1 SGHAT, CDR2 FQNNGV. J gave up 5 bases and V 6 bases, and 3 bases lay outside the gene matches. The CDR3 here is CASSLAGDEQYV. The CDR3 coding sequence is TGTGCCAGCAGTCTAGCGGGCGACGAGCAGTACGTC.

The sample holds many counts of this clone. The genes are TRBV7-9 and TRBJ1-1; unclear D gene. The germline V gene encodes CDR1 SEHNR and CDR2 FQNEAQ (reference sequence). Trimming shortened V by 2 bases and J by 2 bases, and 6 bases separated the two germline ends. The CDR3 contains 13 residues. The CDR3 DNA reads TGTGCCAGCAGCTTACACAGTAACACTGAAGCTTTCTTT. Translating it yields CASSLHSNTEAFF.

This clone was seen more than once but under ten times. The V gene is TRBV21-1, the J gene TRBJ2-2; the D segment call TRBD2 is taken from the table without a DNA check. TRBV21-1 is marked as a pseudogene. The CDR3 is 17 residues long. The CDR3 reads CASSRLAGGPIAGELFF. The CDR3 nucleotides are TGTGCCAGCAGCAGGCTAGCGGGGGGGCCCATCGCCGGGGAGCTGTTTTTT.

This clone was seen ten or more times. J is TRBJ2-3 and V is TRBV5-4; D might be TRBD2 (7 bases). Germline-derived CDR1 and CDR2 are SGHNT and YYREEE (reference sequence). Trimming removed 4 bases at V and 5 bases at J, with 20 bases between. This CDR3 spans 16 amino acids. The CDR3 loop reads CASSHNVGGALDTQYF. The CDR3 DNA follows: TGTGCCAGCAGCCACAACGTAGGGGGGGCATTAGATACGCAGTATTTT.

This clone was recorded a few times. The genes are TRBV19 and TRBJ1-5; tentative D call: TRBD1 (5 bases). CDR3 length: 15 amino acids. Germline CDR1 LNHDA, CDR2 SQIVND (reference sequence). The V gene lost 5 bases and the J gene lost 4 bases, with 15 bases spanning the gap. CDR3 loop: CASSYSTESNQPQHF. The DNA of the CDR3 is TGTGCCAGTAGTTATTCGACAGAGTCAAATCAGCCCCAGCATTTT.

Worth noting for this clone: Compared with germline, one end of the junction differs, possibly owing to a read error. The chain links TRBV5-1 to TRBJ2-3; D is perhaps TRBD2 (6 bases). Germline V gene data show CDR1 as SGHRS and CDR2 as YFSETQ. This CDR3 has 16 amino acids. CDR3 DNA: TGTGCCAGCAGCCTATACACTAGCCCGGGCACAGATACGCAGTATTTT. Amino acid sequence: CASSLYTSPGTDTQYF.

The CDR3 protein is CASSYPGTRRRQYF. DNA for the CDR3: TGTGCCAGCAGTTACCCCGGGACACGACGGAGGCAGTACTTC. The genes are TRBV6-5 and TRBJ2-7, with a tentative D call TRBD1 (6 bases). The V end lost 2 bases, the J end lost 9 bases, and 17 bases lay between the germline ends. From germline, CDR1 is MNHEY and CDR2 SVGAGI. The CDR3 length is 14 residues.

The rearrangement uses TRBV4-1 and TRBJ1-5; D gene ambiguous. The germline V and J ends were trimmed by 1 base and 9 bases, with 10 bases remaining between them. The CDR3 extends over 13 amino acids. CDR1 is MGHRA, CDR2 YSYEKL, per germline. The CDR3 region has the DNA TGCGCCAGCAGCCAAGCGGGAATTTGGCCCCAGCATTTT. Protein product: CASSQAGIWPQHF.

This clone turned up a few times. The chain links TRBV11-3 to TRBJ1-5; D is unclear. The CDR3 covers 13 residues. Germline CDR1 and CDR2: SGHNT and YENEEA. The V end lost 5 bases, the J end lost 2 bases, and 7 bases lay between the germline ends. CDR3 in DNA: TGTGCCAGCAGCATCGCAGGCAATCAGCCCCAGCATTTT. Its protein is CASSIAGNQPQHF.

The rearrangement uses TRBV28 and TRBJ1-2, with D unclear. The CDR3 length is 14 residues. V lost 5 bases and J 0 bases, leaving 10 bases between the germline ends. CDR1 MDHEN and CDR2 SYDVKM come from the germline V gene. The CDR3 DNA reads TGTGCCAGCAGTCCGGGAATCTCTAACTATGGCTACACCTTC. This sequence encodes CASSPGISNYGYTF.

The gene calls are TRBV11-3 and TRBJ2-1, with no clear D. This CDR3 is 14 amino acids long. The V end lost 0 bases, the J end lost 3 bases, and 6 bases lay between the germline ends. CDR1 is SGHNT and CDR2 is YENEEA in the germline V gene. CDR3 sequence reads: CASSLEELYNEQFF. CDR3 DNA: TGTGCCAGCAGCTTAGAAGAGCTCTACAATGAGCAGTTCTTC. The whole variable domain, filled in from reference TRBV11-3 and TRBJ2-1, reads EAGVVQSPRYKIIEKKQPVAFWCNPISGHNTLYWYLQNLGQGPELLIRYENEEAVDDSQLPKDRFSAERLKGVDSTLKIQPAELGDSAVYLCASSLEELYNEQFFGPGTRLTVL.

The chain uses TRBV3-1 (or the pseudogene TRBV3-2) and TRBJ2-5, with D perhaps matching TRBD1 or TRBD2 (11 bases each). V lost 4 bases and J lost 5, with 35 bases in between. Germline V gene data show CDR1 as LGHDT and CDR2 as YNNKEL (reference sequence). The CDR3 is 21 residues long. The CDR3 DNA reads TGTGCCAGCAGCCCACGGACAGGGGGCGGGCTAGCGGGGGGCCACGGGGAGACCCAGTACTTC. Its protein product is CASSPRTGGGLAGGHGETQYF.